The source of this T cell receptor beta chain is a study of response to subunit inactivated influenza vaccine. This CDR3 has 16 amino acids. The germline gives CDR1 LGHNA, CDR2 YSLEER. V was cut by 1 base and J by 2 bases, with 14 bases left in between. Via MiXCR, TCRdb re-called the RT-PCR reads, giving one row per CDR3 protein. In the table there are hundreds of thousands of distinct CDR3 sequences, approximately 14% of which are singletons. Note on this clonotype: Its antigen is still unknown.

Study-wide findings and caveats: Each seasonal influenza vaccination recruits few new T cells, the authors suggested.

The source is a man in his fifties or sixties who received an inactivated influenza vaccine. The chain is built from TRBV4-3 and TRBJ1-2, with D perhaps TRBD1 (5 bases). This material consisted of PBMCs from blood, taken 11 to 12 days after vaccination. CDR3 loop: CASSQGLAQGNYGYTF. CDR3 in DNA: TGCGCCAGCAGCCAAGGTTTGGCGCAGGGCAACTATGGCTACACCTTC.